The 28 T cell receptor beta chains reported below all come from one sample, sequenced in a study of metastatic and nonmetastatic thyroid tumors. All patients were untreated before thyroid surgery. From the PCR reads, TCRdb re-called clones with MiXCR. This table has over 3,000 clones, about 35% appearing once. What was sequenced was adjacent normal tissue. These TCRs come from a male donor with papillary thyroid cancer or a benign thyroid nodule (not recorded which). Some clones in this sample may be carry-over from other donors' samples.

This clone was recorded a few times. This chain uses TRBV20-1 with TRBJ2-7, with TRBD1 matching over 9 bases. V was pared by 5 bases and J by 2 bases, with 7 bases of the junction left unmatched. This CDR3 is built from 14 residues. Per germline, CDR1 DFQATT and CDR2 SNEGSKA (reference sequence). This CDR3 reads CSASGQGETYEQYF. The CDR3 DNA sequence: TGCAGTGCTTCGGGACAGGGAGAGACCTACGAGCAGTACTTC.

About this clone: A junction end diverges from the germline sequence, so it may reflect a read error. V gene TRBV6-9 combines with J gene TRBJ1-5; no reliable D call. From germline, CDR1 is MNHGY and CDR2 SVAAGI. The CDR3 length is 11 residues. Here the CDR3 DNA reads TGTGCCAGTAGTTCCCCCGTGCCCCAGCATTTT. It codes for CASSSPVPQHF.

This clone was seen more than once but under ten times. The chain uses TRBV6-6 and TRBJ1-2; D unresolved. The CDR3 covers 14 residues. CDR1 MNHNY and CDR2 SVGAGI come from the germline V gene (reference sequence). V was pared by 0 bases and J by 8 bases, with 13 bases between. The CDR3 is CASSYSTSLGGYTF. The CDR3 nucleotides are TGTGCCAGCAGTTACTCGACCTCCCTCGGGGGCTACACCTTC.

The gene calls are TRBV5-1 and TRBJ1-6; no clear D. The CDR3 extends over 17 amino acids. V dropped 1 base and J dropped 4 bases, with 15 bases sitting between them. CDR1 SGHRS and CDR2 YFSETQ come from the germline V gene. The CDR3 reads CASSLYSRTEYNSPLHF. The CDR3 DNA follows: TGCGCCAGCAGCTTGTATTCAAGGACGGAGTATAATTCACCCCTCCACTTT.

This clone was picked up a small number of times. In DNA, the CDR3 is TGTGCCAGCAGTCCCGGCCTAGCGGGAGCCGGCGAGCAGTACTTC. Amino acid sequence: CASSPGLAGAGEQYF. The V and J genes are TRBV6-2 or TRBV6-3 and TRBJ2-7, with 10 bases lining up with TRBD2. V gave up 5 bases and J gave up 6 bases; unmatched junction bases: 10. The CDR3 has 15 amino acids. Germline CDR1 and CDR2: MNHEY and SVGEGT.

Comment on this clone: At one end, the junction sequence differs from germline, possibly due to a read error. This sequence joins TRBV7-8 and TRBJ2-6; weak D call: TRBD1 (7 bases). The CDR3 contains 18 residues. Looked up from germline, CDR1 is SGHVS and CDR2 is FQNEAQ. CDR3 coding DNA: TGTGCCAGCAGTCCACAGGGGCTGGACTTCTGGGGGGCCAACGCCCTGACTTTC. Its translation is CASSPQGLDFWGANALTF.

Only a few counts were recorded for this clone. The rearrangement joins TRBV10-3 to TRBJ2-1, with 10 bases fitting TRBD2. J lost 4 bases, V lost 3 bases, and 3 bases had no gene match. The CDR3 covers 15 residues. CDR1 is ENHRY and CDR2 is SYGVKD in the germline V gene. The CDR3 DNA is TGTGCCATCAGTGATATTAGCGGGGGGTACAATGAGCAGTTCTTC. As protein: CAISDISGGYNEQFF.

The CDR3 DNA is TGTGCCAGCAGCACCTATACTGGACAGGGTGTGGGACCAATTCCTTTCTTT. It specifies CASSTYTGQGVGPIPFF. The chain joins TRBV7-3 to TRBJ1-1, with 8 nucleotides matching TRBD1. The CDR3 is 17 amino acids. V shed 5 bases and J 12 bases; nucleotides not matched to a gene: 23. The germline V gene has CDR1 SGHTA and CDR2 FQGTGA.

The V and J genes are TRBV27 and TRBJ2-3; D is perhaps TRBD1 or TRBD2 (5 bases each). Germline V gene lookup returns CDR1 MNHEY and CDR2 SMNVEV (reference sequence). The V gene lost 3 bases and the J gene lost 0 bases, with 10 bases spanning the gap. The CDR3 loop spans 15 amino acids. The CDR3 coding sequence is TGTGCCAGCAGTTTGATGGGACCTAGCACAGATACGCAGTATTTT. It codes for CASSLMGPSTDTQYF.

The rearrangement joins TRBV28 to TRBJ1-2; D is uncertain. V was cut by 2 bases and J by 0 bases, with 7 bases left in between. The CDR3 is 14 residues long. Per germline, CDR1 MDHEN and CDR2 SYDVKM. CDR3 nucleotides: TGTGCCAGCAGTTTAAGGGTGTCTAACTATGGCTACACCTTC. Its protein product is CASSLRVSNYGYTF.

This sequence joins TRBV12-5 and TRBJ1-1; D is possibly TRBD1 (5 bases). CDR3 length: 15 amino acids. CDR1 and CDR2 from the germline V gene are LGHNT and FRNRAP. Trimming stripped 7 bases from V and 1 base from J, with 16 bases between. DNA of the CDR3: TGTGCTAGTGCCCTCGACAGCGCCGCGAACACTGAAGCTTTCTTT. Its translation is CASALDSAANTEAFF. Supplemented by reference TRBV12-5 and TRBJ1-1, the full variable domain reads DARVTQTPRHKVTEMGQEVTMRCQPILGHNTVFWYRQTMMQGLELLAYFRNRAPLDDSGMPKDRFSAEMPDATLATLKIQPSEPRDSAVYFCASALDSAANTEAFFGQGTRLTVV.

V and J are TRBV2 and TRBJ2-7; the D gene is possibly TRBD2 (6 bases). The CDR3 extends over 15 amino acids. V shed 6 bases and J shed 6 bases, with 21 bases lying between them. Looked up from germline, CDR1 is SNHLY and CDR2 is FYNNEI. CDR3 sequence (DNA): TGTGCCAGCAGCTTGCCCGGGACCTTGGGAGGCGAGCAGTACTTC. Translated, it gives CASSLPGTLGGEQYF.

Comments on this clone: The junction departs from the called germline gene at one end, perhaps through a read error. This chain links TRBV2 with TRBJ2-1; possible D gene TRBD2, 5 bases. From germline, CDR1 is SNHLY and CDR2 FYNNEI. The CDR3 contains 13 residues. In nucleotides, the CDR3 is TGTGCCAGCAGTGTTCTACTAGTTTCGGTCCCTCGCTTC. It is translated as CASSVLLVSVPRF.

This clone turned up a few times. The rearrangement links TRBV11-1 to TRBJ2-1; TRBD2 aligns across 15 bases. The CDR3 has 18 amino acids. V gave up 2 bases and J gave up 5 bases; unmatched junction bases: 7. Germline CDR1 and CDR2: SGHAT and FQDESV (reference sequence). CDR3 DNA: TGTGCCAGCAGCTTACTTCCGGGACTAGCGGGAGGAGACAATGAGCAGTTCTTC. Its protein is CASSLLPGLAGGDNEQFF.

The chain employs TRBV5-1 and TRBJ1-4; weak D call: TRBD1 (6 bases). The germline CDR1 and CDR2 sequences are SGHRS and YFSETQ. The CDR3 has 14 amino acids. Trimming removed 4 bases from V and 3 bases from J, with 10 bases in between. CDR3 loop: CASSQGFANEKLFF. In nucleotides, the CDR3 is TGCGCCAGCAGCCAGGGGTTCGCTAATGAAAAACTGTTTTTT.

The table lists this clone with a few counts. Compared with germline, one end of the junction differs, possibly owing to a read error. Other DNA sequences within the sample encode an identical CDR3. V gene TRBV2 combines with J gene TRBJ1-2, with D hard to call. Germline assignment: CDR1 SNHLY and CDR2 FYNNEI. This CDR3 comprises 13 residues. CDR3 amino acids: CASSEALKSGYTF. The CDR3 DNA follows: TGCGCCAGTAGTGAAGCACTTAAGTCTGGCTACACCTTC.

The V call is TRBV27, the J call TRBJ2-7, with D tentatively TRBD1 (6 bases). There are 14 residues in the CDR3. Trimming cost V 0 bases and J 3 bases, with 9 bases left between them. Germline CDR1 and CDR2: MNHEY and SMNVEV (reference sequence). The CDR3 is CASSLSGHLYEQYF. The CDR3 coding sequence is TGTGCCAGCAGTTTATCGGGACACCTCTACGAGCAGTACTTC.

The gene calls are TRBV28 and TRBJ2-2, with 9 bases fitting TRBD2. There are 14 residues in the CDR3. The junction had 4 bases not matched to a gene; V was cut back by 5 bases and J by 6 bases. Germline lookup yields CDR1 MDHEN and CDR2 SYDVKM. CDR3 sequence (DNA): TGTGCCAGCAGTCGGACTAGCGCTGCCGGGGAGCTGTTTTTT. It translates to CASSRTSAAGELFF.

This chain uses TRBV12-3 or TRBV12-4 with TRBJ2-7; 7 bases agree with TRBD1. After removal of 4 bases from V and 2 bases from J, the junction contained 8 bases not matched to a gene. The CDR3 totals 15 residues. This CDR3 is CASSYYRGSPYEQYF. Written as DNA, the CDR3 is TGTGCCAGCAGTTACTACAGGGGTTCGCCCTACGAGCAGTACTTC.

This clone has just a few counts. V gene TRBV27 combines with J gene TRBJ2-5, with a possible D match to TRBD2 (7 bases). Trimming removed 3 bases at V and 7 bases at J, with 12 bases between. This CDR3 comprises 13 residues. Germline-derived CDR1 and CDR2 are MNHEY and SMNVEV (reference sequence). The CDR3 spells CASSLGGRGTQYF. The CDR3 nucleotides read TGTGCCAGCAGTTTGGGGGGGCGCGGGACCCAGTACTTC.

This clone has only a few counts. The rearrangement links TRBV15 to TRBJ1-1, with TRBD1 as a possible D gene (5 bases). The V gene lost 5 bases and the J gene lost 11 bases, with 15 bases spanning the gap. This CDR3 region has 12 residues. Germline CDR1 is LNHNV and CDR2 is YYDKDF (reference sequence). CDR3 bases: TGTGCCACCAGCGCTGACAGATCGTGGGCTTTCTTT. Amino acids: CATSADRSWAFF.

The chain joins TRBV12-3 or TRBV12-4 to TRBJ1-5; 9 bases line up with TRBD1. The CDR3 has 15 residues. Trimming took 5 bases from V and 4 from J; bases not matched to a gene: 6. CDR3 coding DNA: TGTGCCAGCAGTCCTGGGACAGGGCTTAATCAGCCCCAGCATTTT. It specifies CASSPGTGLNQPQHF.

The chain joins TRBV2 to TRBJ1-2; no definite D call. V was trimmed by 8 bases and J by 1 base, leaving 8 bases between them. Germline CDR1 and CDR2: SNHLY and FYNNEI. The CDR3 extends over 12 amino acids. In DNA form, the CDR3 reads TGTGCCAGCTGGGTTTTTAACTATGGCTACACCTTC. It encodes CASWVFNYGYTF.

This clone is categorized as medium-sized. The chain joins TRBV18 to TRBJ2-1; D ambiguous. The V and J ends lost 5 bases and 5 bases respectively, with 10 bases between them. Germline V gives CDR1 KGHSH, CDR2 LQKENI. This CDR3 comprises 13 residues. Here the CDR3 DNA reads TGTGCCAGCTCAGGCGGACGGAACAATGAGCAGTTCTTC. This gives the protein CASSGGRNNEQFF.

The gene calls are TRBV7-2 and TRBJ2-7; D perhaps matches TRBD2 (6 bases). CDR3 length: 14 residues. The V gene lost 5 bases and the J gene lost 0 bases, with 11 bases spanning the gap. The germline gives CDR1 SGHTA, CDR2 FQGNSA. CDR3 nucleotides: TGTGCCAGCAGCCTGACTAGTAGCTCCTACGAGCAGTACTTC. This gives the protein CASSLTSSSYEQYF. Drawing the rest from reference TRBV7-2 and TRBJ2-7, the complete variable domain is GAGVSQSPSNKVTEKGKDVELRCDPISGHTALYWYRQSLGQGLEFLIYFQGNSAPDKSGLPSDRFSAERTGGSVSTLTIQRTQQEDSAVYLCASSLTSSSYEQYFGPGTRLTVT.

The sample holds a few counts of this clone. A read error is likely, as this CDR3 ends without the conserved phenylalanine or tryptophan. The DNA is omitted, as the CDR3 cannot be located on it reliably, and the CDR3 follows TCRdb's listing. This rearrangement joins TRBV6-5 to TRBJ1-1; TRBD1 is taken as the D call from the table, unchecked against the DNA. A total of 14 residues make up the CDR3, ends included. From germline, CDR1 is MNHEY and CDR2 SVGAGI. The chain's CDR3 is CASSYSTILGGLIV.

This clone was counted between two and nine times. The chain carries TRBV12-3 or TRBV12-4 and TRBJ1-1; D gene uncertain. Deletions cut 3 bases from V and 3 bases from J, with 11 bases between. The CDR3 is 14 residues long. CDR3 amino acids: CASSFAGWDTEAFF. Written as DNA, the CDR3 is TGTGCCAGCAGTTTTGCGGGATGGGACACTGAAGCTTTCTTT.

As concerns this clone: One end of the junction does not line up with germline, which may come from a read error. The gene calls are TRBV7-2 and TRBJ1-1, with 7 nucleotides matching TRBD1. CDR3 length equals 15 residues. Germline CDR1 is SGHTA and CDR2 is FQGNSA. For the CDR3, the DNA is TGTGCCAGCAGCCAAGACACGACAGGGAACGCTGAAGCTTTCTTT. Residues: CASSQDTTGNAEAFF.